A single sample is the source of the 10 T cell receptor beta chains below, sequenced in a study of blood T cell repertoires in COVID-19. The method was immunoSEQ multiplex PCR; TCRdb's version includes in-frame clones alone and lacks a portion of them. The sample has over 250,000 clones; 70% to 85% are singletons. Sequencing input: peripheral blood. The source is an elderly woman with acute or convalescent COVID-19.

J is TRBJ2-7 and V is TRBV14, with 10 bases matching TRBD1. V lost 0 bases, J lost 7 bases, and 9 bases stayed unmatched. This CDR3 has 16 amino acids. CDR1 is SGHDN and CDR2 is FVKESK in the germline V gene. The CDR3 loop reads CASSQDRGQGPGEQYF. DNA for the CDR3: TGTGCCAGCAGCCAAGATAGGGGACAGGGGCCGGGGGAGCAGTACTTC.

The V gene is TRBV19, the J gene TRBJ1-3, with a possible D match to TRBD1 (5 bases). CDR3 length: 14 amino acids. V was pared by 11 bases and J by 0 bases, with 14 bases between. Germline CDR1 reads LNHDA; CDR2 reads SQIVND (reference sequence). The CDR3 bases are TGTGCCGTACAGGACACTTTCTCTGGAAACACCATATATTTT. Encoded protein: CAVQDTFSGNTIYF.

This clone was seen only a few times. This chain's CDR3 is CASSLVGGLETQYF. In DNA, the CDR3 is TGCGCCAGCAGCTTGGTGGGGGGGCTGGAGACCCAGTACTTC. This chain uses TRBV5-1 with TRBJ2-5; D is possibly TRBD2 (7 bases). The CDR3 runs 14 residues. The germline CDR1 and CDR2 sequences are SGHRS and YFSETQ. With 0 bases removed from V and 5 bases from J, the gap between germline ends came to 11 bases.

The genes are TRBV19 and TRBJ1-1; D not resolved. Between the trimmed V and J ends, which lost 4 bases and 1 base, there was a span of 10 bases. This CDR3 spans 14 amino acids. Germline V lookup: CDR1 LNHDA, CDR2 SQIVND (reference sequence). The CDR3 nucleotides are TGTGCCAGTAGTAGTAGTGGAGCGAACACTGAAGCTTTCTTT. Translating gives CASSSSGANTEAFF.

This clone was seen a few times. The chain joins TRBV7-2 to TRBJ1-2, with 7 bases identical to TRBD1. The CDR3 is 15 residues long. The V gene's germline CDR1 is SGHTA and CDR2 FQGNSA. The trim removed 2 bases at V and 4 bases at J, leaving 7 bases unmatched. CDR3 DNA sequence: TGTGCCAGCAGCTTAATCCGGGACAGTACCTATGGCTACACCTTC. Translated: CASSLIRDSTYGYTF.

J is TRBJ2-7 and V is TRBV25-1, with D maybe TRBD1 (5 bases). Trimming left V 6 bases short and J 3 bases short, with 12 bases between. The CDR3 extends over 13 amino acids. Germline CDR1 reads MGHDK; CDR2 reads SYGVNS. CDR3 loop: CASRWGRSYEQYF. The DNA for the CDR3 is TGTGCCAGCAGGTGGGGCAGGAGCTACGAGCAGTACTTC.

In DNA, the CDR3 is TGCGCCAGCAGCAAGGAACGTGGAGGGAAACTGTTTTTT. It specifies CASSKERGGKLFF. The chain joins TRBV5-1 to TRBJ1-4, with unresolved D. The V gene's germline CDR1 is SGHRS and CDR2 YFSETQ. The CDR3 loop spans 13 amino acids. Between the trimmed V and J ends, which lost 4 bases and 11 bases, there was a span of 15 bases.

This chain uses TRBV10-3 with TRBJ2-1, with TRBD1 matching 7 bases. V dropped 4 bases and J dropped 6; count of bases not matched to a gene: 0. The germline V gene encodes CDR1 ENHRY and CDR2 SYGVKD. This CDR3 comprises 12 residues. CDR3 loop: CAISAGGNEQFF. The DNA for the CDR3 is TGTGCCATCAGTGCAGGGGGCAATGAGCAGTTCTTC.

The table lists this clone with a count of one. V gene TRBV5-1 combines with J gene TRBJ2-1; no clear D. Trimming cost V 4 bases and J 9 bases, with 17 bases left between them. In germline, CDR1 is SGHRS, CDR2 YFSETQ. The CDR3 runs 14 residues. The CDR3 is CASSTRAQYSEQFF. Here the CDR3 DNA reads TGCGCCAGCAGCACACGTGCTCAGTATTCTGAGCAGTTCTTC.

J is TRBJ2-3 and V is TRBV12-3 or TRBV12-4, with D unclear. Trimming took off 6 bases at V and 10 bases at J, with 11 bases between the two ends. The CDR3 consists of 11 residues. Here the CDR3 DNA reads TGTGCCAGCAGCAAGGAGTCGGCGCAGTATTTT. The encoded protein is CASSKESAQYF.